In its sample, the clone carrying this T cell receptor (beta chain) was seen a few times. Its specificity is not known. TCRdb re-analysed the 5' RACE reads in MiXCR, keeping a single row per CDR3 protein. The table records fewer than 50,000 distinct CDR3 sequences, 12% of them present only once. The germline CDR1 and CDR2 sequences are MGHRA and YSYEKL. The CDR3 length is 15 residues. V lost 1 base and J 5 bases, leaving 14 bases between the germline ends. The sample originates from a study of early T cells in non-severe SARS-CoV-2 infection. Study at large: The input, bulk RNA from unsorted whole blood, was sequenced, and chains were unpaired. Regarding the study as a whole: Anti-spike CD8 specificities were favored by VDJdb matching, whose results missed private and CD4 specificities.

The sequenced sample consisted of whole blood. The J gene is TRBJ1-1, the V gene TRBV4-1; D call uncertain. This TCR was recovered from an adult who was a healthcare worker with PCR-confirmed SARS-CoV-2 infection or an uninfected control (not recorded which). The CDR3 is CASSQVRSVGTEAFF. CDR3 DNA sequence: TGCGCCAGCAGCCAAGTGAGGAGCGTGGGTACTGAAGCTTTCTTT.